The clone carrying this T cell receptor (beta chain) has a handful of counts. The source of the sample is a study of blood T cells in healthy people across ages. Using a J-beta primer mix together with a sample-barcoded 5' primer, a second PCR was run for roughly 7 to 11 cycles. TCRdb itself ran the 5' RACE reads through MiXCR, one entry per CDR3 protein. The sample lists roughly 1.9 million distinct CDR3 sequences; more than 35% were seen once. This clonotype originated in a human donor in good health. Sequenced input: blood.

The CDR3 DNA is TGTGCCATCAAGGGGGAGACCCAGTACTTC. It codes for CAIKGETQYF. The V and J genes are TRBV10-3 and TRBJ2-4, with D possibly being TRBD1 (5 bases). Judging by the DNA end, TRBJ2-5 fits better; the J call may be wrong. The germline gives CDR1 ENHRY, CDR2 SYGVKD. This CDR3 region has 10 residues.